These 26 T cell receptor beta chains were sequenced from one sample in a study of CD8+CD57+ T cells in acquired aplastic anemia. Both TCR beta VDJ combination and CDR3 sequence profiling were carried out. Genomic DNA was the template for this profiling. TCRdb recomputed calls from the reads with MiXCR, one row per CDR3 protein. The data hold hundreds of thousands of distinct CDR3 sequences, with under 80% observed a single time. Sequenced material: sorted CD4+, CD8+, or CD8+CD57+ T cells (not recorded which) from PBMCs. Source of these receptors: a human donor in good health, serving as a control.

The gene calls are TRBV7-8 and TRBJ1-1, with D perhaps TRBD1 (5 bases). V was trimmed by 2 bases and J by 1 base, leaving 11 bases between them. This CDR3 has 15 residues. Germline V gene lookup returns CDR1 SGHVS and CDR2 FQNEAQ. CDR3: CASSLPGCTNTEAFF. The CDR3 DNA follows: TGTGCCAGCAGCTTACCAGGGTGCACGAACACTGAAGCTTTCTTT.

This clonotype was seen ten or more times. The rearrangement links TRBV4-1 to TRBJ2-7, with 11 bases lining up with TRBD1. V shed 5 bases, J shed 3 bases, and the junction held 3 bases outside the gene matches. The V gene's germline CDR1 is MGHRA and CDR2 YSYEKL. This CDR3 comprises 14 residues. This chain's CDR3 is CASSSGQGVYEQYF. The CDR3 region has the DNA TGCGCCAGCAGCTCGGGACAGGGGGTCTACGAGCAGTACTTC.

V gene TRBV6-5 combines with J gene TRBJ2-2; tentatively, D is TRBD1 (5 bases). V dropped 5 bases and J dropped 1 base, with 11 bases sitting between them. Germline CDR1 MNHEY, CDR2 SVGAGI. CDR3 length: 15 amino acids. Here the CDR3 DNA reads TGTGCCAGCAGTGGCAGGGAACAGAACACCGGGGAGCTGTTTTTT. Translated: CASSGREQNTGELFF.

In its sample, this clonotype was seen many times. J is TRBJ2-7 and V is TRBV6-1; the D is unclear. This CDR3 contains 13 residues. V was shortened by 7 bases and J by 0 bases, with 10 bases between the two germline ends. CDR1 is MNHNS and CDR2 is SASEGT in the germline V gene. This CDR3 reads CASKMPSSYEQYF. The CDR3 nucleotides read TGTGCCAGCAAGATGCCTAGCTCCTACGAGCAGTACTTC.

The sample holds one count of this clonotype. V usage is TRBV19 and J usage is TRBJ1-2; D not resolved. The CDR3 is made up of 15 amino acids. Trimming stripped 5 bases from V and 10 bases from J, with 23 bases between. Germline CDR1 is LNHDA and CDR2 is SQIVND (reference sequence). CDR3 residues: CASSAPQVGSSVYTF. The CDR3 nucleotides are TGTGCCAGTAGTGCCCCTCAGGTAGGTTCCTCTGTCTACACCTTC.

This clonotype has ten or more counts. CDR3 sequence (DNA): TGCGCCAGCAGCTGGGGGACAGATAACACTGAAGCTTTCTTT. It codes for CASSWGTDNTEAFF. The chain has TRBV5-1 and TRBJ1-1; 7 positions match TRBD1. J gave up 2 bases and V 3 bases, and 4 bases lay outside the gene matches. The germline CDR1 and CDR2 sequences are SGHRS and YFSETQ. This CDR3 contains 14 residues. Drawing the rest from reference TRBV5-1 and TRBJ1-1, the complete variable domain is KAGVTQTPRYLIKTRGQQVTLSCSPISGHRSVSWYQQTPGQGLQFLFEYFSETQRNKGNFPGRFSGRQFSNSRSEMNVSTLELGDSALYLCASSWGTDNTEAFFGQGTRLTVV.

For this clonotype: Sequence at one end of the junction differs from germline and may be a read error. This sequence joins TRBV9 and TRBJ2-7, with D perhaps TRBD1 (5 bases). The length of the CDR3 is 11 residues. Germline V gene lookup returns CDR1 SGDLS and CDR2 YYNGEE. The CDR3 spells CASSLARVRDF. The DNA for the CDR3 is TGTGCCAGCAGCTTAGCCAGGGTAAGAGACTTC.

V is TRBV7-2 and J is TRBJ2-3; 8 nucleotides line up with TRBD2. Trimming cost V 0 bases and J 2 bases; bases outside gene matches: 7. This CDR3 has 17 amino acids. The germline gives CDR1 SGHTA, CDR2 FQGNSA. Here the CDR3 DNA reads TGTGCCAGCAGCTTAGCGGGGGCAGCGGGGGTCACAGATACGCAGTATTTT. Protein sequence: CASSLAGAAGVTDTQYF.

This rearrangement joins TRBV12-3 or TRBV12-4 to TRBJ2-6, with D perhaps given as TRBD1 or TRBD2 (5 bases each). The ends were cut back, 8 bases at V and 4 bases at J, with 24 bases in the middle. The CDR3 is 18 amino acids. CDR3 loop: CASRVTGTLKRGANVLTF. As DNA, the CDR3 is TGTGCCAGCCGGGTAACCGGGACGTTGAAGCGAGGGGCCAACGTCCTGACTTTC.

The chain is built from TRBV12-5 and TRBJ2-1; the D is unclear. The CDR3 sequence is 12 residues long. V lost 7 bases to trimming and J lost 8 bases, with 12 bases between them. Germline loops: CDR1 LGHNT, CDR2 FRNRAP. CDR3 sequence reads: CASVTLSDEQFF. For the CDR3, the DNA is TGTGCTAGTGTAACCCTATCCGATGAGCAGTTCTTC.

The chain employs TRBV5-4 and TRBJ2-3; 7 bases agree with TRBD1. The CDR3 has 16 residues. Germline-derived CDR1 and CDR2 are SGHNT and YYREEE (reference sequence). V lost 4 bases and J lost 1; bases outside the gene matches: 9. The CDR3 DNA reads TGTGCCAGCAGCGGATCTCGGCAGGGGGGCACAGATACGCAGTATTTT. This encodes CASSGSRQGGTDTQYF.

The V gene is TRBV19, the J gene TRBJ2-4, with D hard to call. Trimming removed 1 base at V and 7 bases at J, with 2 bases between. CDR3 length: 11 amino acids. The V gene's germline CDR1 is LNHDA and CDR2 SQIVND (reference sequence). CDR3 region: CASSIGNIQYF. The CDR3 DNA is TGTGCCAGTAGTATAGGGAACATTCAGTACTTC.

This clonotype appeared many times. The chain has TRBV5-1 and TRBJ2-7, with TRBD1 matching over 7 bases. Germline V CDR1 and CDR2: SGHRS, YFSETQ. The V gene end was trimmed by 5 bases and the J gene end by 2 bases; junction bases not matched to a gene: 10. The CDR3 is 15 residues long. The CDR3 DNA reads TGCGCCAGCAGTCTCCTAGACAGGGCCCCCTACGAGCAGTACTTC. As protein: CASSLLDRAPYEQYF.

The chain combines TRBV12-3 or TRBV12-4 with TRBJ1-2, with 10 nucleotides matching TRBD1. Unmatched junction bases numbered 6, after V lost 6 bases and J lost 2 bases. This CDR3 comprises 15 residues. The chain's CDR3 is CASRPTGGTNYGYTF. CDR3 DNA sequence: TGTGCCAGCAGGCCGACAGGGGGCACCAACTATGGCTACACCTTC.

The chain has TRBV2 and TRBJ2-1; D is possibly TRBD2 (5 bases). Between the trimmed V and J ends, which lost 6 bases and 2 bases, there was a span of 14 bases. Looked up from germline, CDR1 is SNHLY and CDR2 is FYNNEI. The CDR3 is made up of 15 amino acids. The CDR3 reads CASRDNSVTYNEQFF. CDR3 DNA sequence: TGTGCCAGCAGGGATAATAGCGTCACCTACAATGAGCAGTTCTTC.

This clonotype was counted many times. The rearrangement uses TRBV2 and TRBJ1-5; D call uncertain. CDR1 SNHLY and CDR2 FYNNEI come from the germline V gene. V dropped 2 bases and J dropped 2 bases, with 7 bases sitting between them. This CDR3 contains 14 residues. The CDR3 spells CASSEPNRNQPQHF. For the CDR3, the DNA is TGTGCCAGCAGTGAACCAAATCGCAATCAGCCCCAGCATTTT.

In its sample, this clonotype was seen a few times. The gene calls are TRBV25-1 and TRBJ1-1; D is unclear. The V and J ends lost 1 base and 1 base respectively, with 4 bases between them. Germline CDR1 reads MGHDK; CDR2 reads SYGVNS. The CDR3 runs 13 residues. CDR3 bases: TGTGCCAGCAGTGAATTCAAGAACACTGAAGCTTTCTTT. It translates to CASSEFKNTEAFF.

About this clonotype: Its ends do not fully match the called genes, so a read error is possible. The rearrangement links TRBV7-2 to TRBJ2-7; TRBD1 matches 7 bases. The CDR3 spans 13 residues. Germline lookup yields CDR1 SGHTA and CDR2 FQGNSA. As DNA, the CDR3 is TGCGTCAGCAGGCTAGACAGGGCCTACGAGCAGTACTTC. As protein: CVSRLDRAYEQYF.

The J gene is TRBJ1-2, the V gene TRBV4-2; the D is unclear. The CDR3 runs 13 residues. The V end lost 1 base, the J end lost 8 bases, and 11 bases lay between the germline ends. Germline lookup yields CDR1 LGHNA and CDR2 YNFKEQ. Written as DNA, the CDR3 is TGTGCCAGCAGCCAAGGATCCTCCGGGGGCTACACCTTC. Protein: CASSQGSSGGYTF.

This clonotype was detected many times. The CDR3 here is CASSPGGREQYF. The CDR3 DNA reads as TGTGCCAGCAGCCCGGGAGGGAGAGAGCAGTACTTC. The chain combines TRBV5-8 with TRBJ2-7; 8 bases line up with TRBD2. CDR3 length: 12 amino acids. V gave up 4 bases and J gave up 7 bases; unmatched junction bases: 4. Germline assignment: CDR1 SGHTS and CDR2 YDEGEE.

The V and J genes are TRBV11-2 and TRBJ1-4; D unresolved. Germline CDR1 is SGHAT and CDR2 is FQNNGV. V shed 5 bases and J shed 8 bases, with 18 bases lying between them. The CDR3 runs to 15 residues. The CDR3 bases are TGTGCCAGCAGCACTAACACACGGCGGCTCGAAAAACTGTTTTTT. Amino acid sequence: CASSTNTRRLEKLFF.

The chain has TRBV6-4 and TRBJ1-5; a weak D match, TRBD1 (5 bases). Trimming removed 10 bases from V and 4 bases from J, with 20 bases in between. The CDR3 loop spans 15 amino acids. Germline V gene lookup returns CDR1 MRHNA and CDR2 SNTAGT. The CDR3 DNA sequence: TGTGCCACCGAAAGGACGGGGGGGATGAATCAGCCCCAGCATTTT. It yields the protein CATERTGGMNQPQHF.

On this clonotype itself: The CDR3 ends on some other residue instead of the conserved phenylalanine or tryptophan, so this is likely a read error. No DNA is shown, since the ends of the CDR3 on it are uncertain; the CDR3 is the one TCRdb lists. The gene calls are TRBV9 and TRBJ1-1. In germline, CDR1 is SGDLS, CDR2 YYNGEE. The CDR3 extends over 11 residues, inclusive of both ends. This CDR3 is CASSDYQEASL.

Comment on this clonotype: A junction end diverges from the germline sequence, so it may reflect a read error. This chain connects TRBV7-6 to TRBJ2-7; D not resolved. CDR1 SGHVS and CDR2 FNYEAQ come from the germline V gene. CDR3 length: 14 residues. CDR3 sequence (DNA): TGTGCCAGCAGCCAGCGACGTGGTCCTACTGGGTCACCCTTC. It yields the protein CASSQRRGPTGSPF.

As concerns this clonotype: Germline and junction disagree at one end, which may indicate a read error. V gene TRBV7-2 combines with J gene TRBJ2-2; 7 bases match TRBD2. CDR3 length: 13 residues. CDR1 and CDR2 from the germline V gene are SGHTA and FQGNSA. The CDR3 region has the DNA TGTGCCAGCAGCTTAGGCGGGAGTTCAGAGCTGCATTTT. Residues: CASSLGGSSELHF.

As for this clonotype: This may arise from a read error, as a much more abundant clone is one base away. The CDR3 reads CASGRGGLPYEQYF. As DNA, the CDR3 is TGTGCCAGTGGCCGTGGAGGGCTCCCCTACGAGCAGTACTTC. The rearrangement uses TRBV27 and TRBJ2-7, with a tentative D call TRBD2 (6 bases). The ends were cut back, 9 bases at V and 2 bases at J, with 17 bases in the middle. CDR1 and CDR2 from the germline V gene are MNHEY and SMNVEV (reference sequence). The CDR3 is made up of 14 amino acids.